The T cell receptor (beta chain) under discussion was sequenced for a study of blood T cell repertoires in COVID-19. In the study overall: Sites across the United States, Italy and Spain contributed samples from acute and convalescent COVID-19. The cDNA or gDNA used as material had been derived from T cells, B-cell-depleted T cells, or PBMCs.

Germline V gene lookup returns CDR1 MNHEY and CDR2 SVGAGI. The CDR3 is 15 residues long. Trimming shortened V by 0 bases and J by 2 bases, and 9 bases separated the two germline ends. In the original workflow: Amplified reference gene primers provided the basis for estimating nucleated cell counts. Clones were read by immunoSEQ multiplex PCR, and TCRdb kept only the in-frame ones, dropping some. That table is the source of V, J and clone size, and D and trimming were worked out from the DNA. The sample has under 250,000 clones, 90% to 95% seen once. This clone was seen more than once but under ten times.

The chain couples TRBV6-5 to TRBJ2-3; D is possibly TRBD2 (6 bases). The sample taken for sequencing was peripheral blood. The sequence was obtained from a man aged 30 to 39 with acute or convalescent COVID-19. The CDR3 DNA follows: TGTGCCAGCAGTTACTCTGGCGGGGCCACAGATACGCAGTATTTT. This codes for CASSYSGGATDTQYF.